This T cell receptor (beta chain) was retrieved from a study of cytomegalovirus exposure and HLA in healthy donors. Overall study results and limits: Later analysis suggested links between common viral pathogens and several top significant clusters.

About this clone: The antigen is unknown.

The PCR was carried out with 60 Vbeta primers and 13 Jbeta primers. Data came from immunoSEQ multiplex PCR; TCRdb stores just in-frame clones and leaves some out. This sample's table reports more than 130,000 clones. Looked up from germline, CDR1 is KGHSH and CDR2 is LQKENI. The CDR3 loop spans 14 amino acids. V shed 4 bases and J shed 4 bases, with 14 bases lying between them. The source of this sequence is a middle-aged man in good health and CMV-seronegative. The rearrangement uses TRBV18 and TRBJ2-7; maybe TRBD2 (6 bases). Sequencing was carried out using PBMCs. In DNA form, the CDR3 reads TGTGCCAGCTCACTCGCCGGGAGATTTTACGAGCAGTACTTC. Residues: CASSLAGRFYEQYF.